These T cell receptor beta chains were read from a single sample in a study of control samples from healthy donors and cancer patients. Method: immunoSEQ multiplex PCR; TCRdb's copy keeps in-frame clones and lacks some. The profile shows approximately 130,000 clones, more than 70% of them singletons. The sample was blood. The receptors were sampled from a man aged 45-60 years in good health. Both conserved end residues are part of each CDR3. D genes are given only for firm matches. Size values are once, few and many counts, or a class for expanded clones, and some rows have none.

-,-,TRBV5-1,TRBJ2-2,CASSWGATGELFF,TGCGCCAGCAGCTGGGGGGCCACCGGGGAGCTGTTTTTT
-,-,TRBV21-1,TRBJ1-2,CASSKRVWGYTF,TGTGCCAGCAGCAAGAGGGTCTGGGGCTACACCTTC
-,-,TRBV15,TRBJ2-1,CATSEDNEQFF,TGTGCCACCAGCGAGGACAATGAGCAGTTCTTC
-,-,TRBV6-2/TRBV6-3,TRBJ1-1,CASSVGGQGTEAFF,TGTGCCAGCAGTGTCGGGGGGCAGGGCACTGAAGCTTTCTTT
-,-,TRBV29-1,TRBJ1-4,CSVEGFGRVGEKLFF,TGCAGCGTTGAAGGTTTCGGTAGGGTGGGTGAAAAACTGTTTTTT
-,-,TRBV7-6,TRBJ2-1,CASSFRPQGHNEQFF,TGTGCCAGCAGCTTTAGGCCCCAGGGACACAATGAGCAGTTCTTC
-,-,TRBV25-1,TRBJ2-2,CASSDRGNTGELFF,TGTGCCAGCAGTGACAGGGGGAACACCGGGGAGCTGTTTTTT
-,few,TRBV6-6,TRBJ1-1,CASSYGGGADTEAFF,TGTGCCAGCAGTTACGGGGGAGGGGCGGACACTGAAGCTTTCTTT
TRBD2,-,TRBV2,TRBJ2-5,CASSELAGGRETQYF,TGTGCCAGCAGTGAGCTAGCGGGGGGGCGGGAGACCCAGTACTTC
-,-,TRBV5-1,TRBJ2-3,CASSLAGQRTDTQYF,TGCGCCAGCAGCTTGGCCGGACAGAGAACAGATACGCAGTATTTT
-,-,TRBV24-1,TRBJ1-4,CATSDFQDNEKLFF,TGTGCCACCAGTGATTTTCAGGATAATGAAAAACTGTTTTTT
TRBD1,-,TRBV5-1,TRBJ2-2,CASSLGQGNTGELFF,TGCGCCAGCAGCTTAGGACAGGGGAACACCGGGGAGCTGTTTTTT
-,-,TRBV15,TRBJ2-3,CATSRTGPYTDTQYF,TGTGCCACCAGCCGGACGGGACCCTACACAGATACGCAGTATTTT
TRBD1,-,TRBV6-5,TRBJ1-1,CASTGGSKAFF,TGTGCCAGCACAGGGGGATCAAAAGCTTTCTTT
-,-,TRBV10-3,TRBJ1-6,CAISGTENSPLHF,TGTGCCATCAGCGGGACGGAAAATTCACCCCTCCACTTT
-,-,TRBV5-1,TRBJ1-1,CASSFSGGVNTEAFF,TGCGCCAGCAGCTTCTCGGGGGGTGTGAACACTGAAGCTTTCTTT
-,-,TRBV5-6,TRBJ2-1,CASSLWRGPLGEQFF,TGTGCCAGCAGCTTGTGGCGGGGGCCCCTGGGGGAGCAGTTCTTC
-,once,TRBV7-2,TRBJ2-3,CASSFIGLPRDTQYF,TGTGCCAGCAGCTTTATAGGACTTCCGCGAGATACGCAGTATTTT
-,-,TRBV20-1,TRBJ2-5,CSARAEETQYF,TGCAGTGCTAGAGCTGAAGAGACCCAGTACTTC
-,-,TRBV20-1,TRBJ1-2,CSARPTGGYTF,TGCAGTGCTCGACCTACGGGTGGCTACACCTTC
TRBD1,-,TRBV7-2,TRBJ1-6,CASSLRQGFNSPLHF,TGTGCCAGCAGCTTACGACAGGGGTTTAATTCACCCCTCCACTTT
TRBD1,-,TRBV29-1,TRBJ2-2,CSGRTGGNTGELFF,TGCAGCGGTAGGACAGGGGGTAACACCGGGGAGCTGTTTTTT
TRBD2,-,TRBV25-1,TRBJ2-3,CASSAGGGQDTQYF,TGTGCCAGCAGTGCTGGGGGAGGGCAAGATACGCAGTATTTT
-,-,TRBV7-2,TRBJ1-3,CASSLLSAVSSYSGNTIYF,TGTGCCAGCAGCTTACTGTCGGCGGTCAGCAGCTACTCTGGAAACACCATATATTTT
-,-,TRBV5-4,TRBJ1-3,CASSRVGGNTIYF,TGTGCCAGCAGCCGGGTGGGTGGAAACACCATATATTTT
-,once,TRBV5-4,TRBJ1-2,CASSLGRGLDYGYTF,TGTGCCAGCAGCTTGGGCAGGGGATTGGACTATGGCTACACCTTC
-,-,TRBV27,TRBJ2-3,CASSLRPSTDTQYF,TGTGCCAGCAGTTTAAGACCTAGCACAGATACGCAGTATTTT
-,once,TRBV19,TRBJ1-1,CASSMGSREAFF,TGTGCCAGTAGTATGGGTAGCAGGGAAGCTTTCTTT
-,-,TRBV4-1,TRBJ1-2,CASSQVGLQGADYGYTF,TGCGCCAGCAGCCAAGTAGGACTACAGGGCGCGGACTATGGCTACACCTTC
TRBD2,few,TRBV11-2,TRBJ2-3,CASSFGLAEDTQYF,TGTGCCAGCAGCTTCGGACTAGCGGAGGATACGCAGTATTTT
TRBD1,-,TRBV19,TRBJ1-5,CASSTPGQGLEAQHF,TGTGCCAGTAGTACACCGGGACAGGGGCTAGAAGCCCAGCATTTT
-,-,TRBV6-5,TRBJ1-3,CASSLTTGSGNTIYF,TGTGCCAGCAGCCTGACAACGGGCTCTGGAAACACCATATATTTT
-,-,TRBV5-1,TRBJ1-2,CASSSAGELVSGYTF,TGCGCCAGCAGCTCCGCCGGGGAGCTGGTCTCTGGCTACACCTTC
-,-,TRBV6-5,TRBJ1-5,CASRYQAGQPQHF,TGTGCCAGCAGATATCAAGCGGGTCAGCCCCAGCATTTT
-,-,TRBV4-3,TRBJ1-1,CASSQVMGNTEAFF,TGCGCCAGCAGCCAAGTAATGGGGAACACTGAAGCTTTCTTT
TRBD2,-,TRBV5-1,TRBJ2-5,CASSSIAGLETQYF,TGCGCCAGCAGCTCCATAGCGGGGCTCGAGACCCAGTACTTC
TRBD1,-,TRBV5-1,TRBJ2-2,CASSLWPGQPSTGELFF,TGCGCCAGCAGCCTCTGGCCGGGACAGCCTAGCACCGGGGAGCTGTTTTTT
-,-,TRBV12-3/TRBV12-4,TRBJ2-2,CASSLAEGGELFF,TGTGCCAGCAGTTTAGCGGAGGGTGGGGAGCTGTTTTTT
TRBD1,-,TRBV5-6,TRBJ1-1,CASSLGTGPNTEAFF,TGTGCCAGCAGCTTGGGGACAGGTCCCAACACTGAAGCTTTCTTT
-,-,TRBV2,TRBJ2-3,CASSASESTDTQYF,TGTGCCAGCAGTGCGTCAGAGAGCACAGATACGCAGTATTTT
-,-,TRBV27,TRBJ1-6,CASTPGGPFSPLHF,TGTGCCAGCACTCCTGGGGGGCCATTTTCACCCCTCCACTTT
-,once,TRBV4-1,TRBJ1-2,CASSQERNLNYGYTF,TGCGCCAGCAGCCAAGAAAGGAACCTAAACTATGGCTACACCTTC
TRBD1,once,TRBV7-9,TRBJ2-2,CASSQQGAAGELFF,TGTGCCAGCAGCCAACAGGGGGCGGCCGGGGAGCTGTTTTTT
-,-,TRBV9,TRBJ2-1,CASSVVADNVQLSYNEQFF,TGTGCCAGCAGCGTAGTGGCGGACAATGTCCAACTCTCCTACAATGAGCAGTTCTTC
-,once,TRBV19,TRBJ1-4,CASSILGRGEKLFF,TGTGCCAGTAGTATATTGGGGAGGGGTGAAAAACTGTTTTTT
-,-,TRBV12-5,TRBJ1-2,CASASDGRDANYGYTF,TGTGCTAGTGCCAGTGATGGCAGGGACGCTAACTATGGCTACACCTTC
-,-,TRBV7-2,TRBJ2-2,CASSLDRATGELFF,TGTGCCAGCAGCTTAGACAGGGCCACCGGGGAGCTGTTTTTT
-,-,TRBV5-4,TRBJ2-7,CASSLHRDYEQYF,TGTGCCAGCAGCTTACACAGGGACTACGAGCAGTACTTC
-,-,TRBV18,TRBJ1-6,CASSPREGRNSPLHF,TGTGCCAGCTCACCAAGAGAAGGGCGTAATTCACCCCTCCACTTT